This T cell receptor beta chain was retrieved from a study of cytomegalovirus exposure and HLA in healthy donors. A multiplex PCR was run with 60 Vbeta primers and 13 Jbeta primers. The data were produced by immunoSEQ multiplex PCR, yet TCRdb's version contains in-frame clones alone and is incomplete. The repertoire holds 150,000 to 200,000 clones, with approximately 75% as singletons. V shed 1 base and J shed 3 bases, with 7 bases lying between them. CDR3 length: 14 amino acids. The germline V gene has CDR1 SGHRS and CDR2 YFSETQ. A note on this clone: The identical CDR3 is also encoded by other nucleotide sequences in the sample.

This clonotype was obtained from a girl aged 10 to 17 in good health and CMV-seronegative. Sequenced material: PBMCs. V is TRBV5-1 and J is TRBJ2-2; D uncertain. The CDR3 reads CASSLTPDTGELFF. CDR3 nucleotides: TGCGCCAGCAGCTTGACACCAGACACCGGGGAGCTGTTTTTT.